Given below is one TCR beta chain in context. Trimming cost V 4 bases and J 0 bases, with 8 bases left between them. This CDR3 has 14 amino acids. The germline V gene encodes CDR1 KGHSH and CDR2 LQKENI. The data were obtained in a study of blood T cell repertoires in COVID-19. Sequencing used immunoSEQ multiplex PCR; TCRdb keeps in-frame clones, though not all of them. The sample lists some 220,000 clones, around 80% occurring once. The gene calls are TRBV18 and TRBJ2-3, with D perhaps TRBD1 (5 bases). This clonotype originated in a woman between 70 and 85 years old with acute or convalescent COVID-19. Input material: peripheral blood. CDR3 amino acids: CASSLGLSTDTQYF. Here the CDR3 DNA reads TGTGCCAGCTCACTGGGGCTTAGCACAGATACGCAGTATTTT.